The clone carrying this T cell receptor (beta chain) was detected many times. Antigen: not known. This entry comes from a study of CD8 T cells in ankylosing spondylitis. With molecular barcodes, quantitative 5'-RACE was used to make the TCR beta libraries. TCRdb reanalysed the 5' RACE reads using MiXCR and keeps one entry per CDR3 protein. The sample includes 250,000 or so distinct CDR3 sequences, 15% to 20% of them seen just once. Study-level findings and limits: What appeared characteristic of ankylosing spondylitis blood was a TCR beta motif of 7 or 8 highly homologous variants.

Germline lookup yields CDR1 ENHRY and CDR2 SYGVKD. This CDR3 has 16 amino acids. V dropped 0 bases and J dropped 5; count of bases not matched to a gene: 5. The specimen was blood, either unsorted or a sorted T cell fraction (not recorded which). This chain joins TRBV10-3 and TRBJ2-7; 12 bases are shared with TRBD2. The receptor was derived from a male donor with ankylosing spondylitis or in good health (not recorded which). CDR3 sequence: CAISESMTSGSNEQYF. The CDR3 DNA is TGTGCCATCAGTGAGTCGATGACTAGCGGGAGTAACGAGCAGTACTTC.